Each of the 10 T cell receptor beta chains below was sequenced from the same sample in a study of OX40 agonist ivuxolimab in advanced cancers. Produced via immunoSEQ multiplex PCR; TCRdb's table is partial and in-frame only. The sample holds under 85,000 clones, around nine tenths seen once. Sequencing used CD4+ or CD8+ T cells sorted from blood, obtained in a trial of the OX40 agonist ivuxolimab. The receptor source for this set is an adult with an advanced solid tumor such as melanoma, head and neck, liver or kidney cancer.

This clone was detected once. The genes are TRBV7-6 and TRBJ2-5; 7 bases agree with TRBD1. V lost 5 bases to trimming and J lost 2 bases; unmatched junction nucleotides: 5. Germline V gives CDR1 SGHVS, CDR2 FNYEAQ. The CDR3 has 14 residues. The CDR3 region is CASSLLTGQETQYF. DNA for the CDR3: TGTGCCAGCAGCCTACTGACAGGGCAAGAGACCCAGTACTTC.

The table lists this clone with a count of one. This chain joins TRBV5-6 and TRBJ2-3; no clear D. Germline-derived CDR1 and CDR2 are SGHDT and YYEEEE. The V gene lost 0 bases and the J gene lost 0 bases, with 11 bases spanning the gap. The CDR3 spans 16 residues. The CDR3 DNA sequence: TGTGCCAGCAGCTTGGTGGCGGTATCTAGCACAGATACGCAGTATTTT. Its protein product is CASSLVAVSSTDTQYF.

J is TRBJ2-1 and V is TRBV5-1; 16 positions match TRBD2. The CDR3 runs to 16 residues. Germline loops: CDR1 SGHRS, CDR2 YFSETQ. Trimming took 3 bases from V and 10 from J; bases not matched to a gene: 7. The CDR3 sequence: CASSSGLAGGPGEQFF. Written as DNA, the CDR3 is TGCGCCAGCAGCTCGGGACTAGCGGGAGGGCCTGGGGAGCAGTTCTTC.

This sequence joins TRBV9 and TRBJ2-3, with TRBD1 identical over 9 bases. With 4 bases clipped from V and 1 base from J, the junction kept 4 bases outside the gene matches. The CDR3 is 15 residues long. CDR1 is SGDLS and CDR2 is YYNGEE in the germline V gene. This CDR3 reads CASSPRQGGTDTQYF. The CDR3 DNA reads TGTGCCAGCAGCCCCCGACAGGGGGGCACAGATACGCAGTATTTT.

The chain is built from TRBV5-1 and TRBJ2-1; 7 bases align to TRBD1. Trimming took 4 bases from V and 10 from J; bases not matched to a gene: 17. The CDR3 contains 16 residues. In germline, CDR1 is SGHRS, CDR2 YFSETQ. Here the CDR3 reads CASSPSLQGLGEEQFF. CDR3 sequence (DNA): TGCGCCAGCAGCCCCTCTCTACAGGGGTTAGGCGAGGAGCAGTTCTTC.

The rearrangement uses TRBV13 and TRBJ2-3; a weak D match, TRBD2 (7 bases). V lost 2 bases, J lost 4 bases, and 19 bases lay in between. This CDR3 has 17 amino acids. Germline loops: CDR1 PRHDT, CDR2 FYEKMQ (reference sequence). CDR3 residues: CASSLRVGGRLADTQYF. Written as DNA, the CDR3 is TGTGCCAGCAGCTTAAGGGTCGGGGGGCGTCTTGCAGATACGCAGTATTTT. Drawing the rest from reference TRBV13 and TRBJ2-3, the complete variable domain is AAGVIQSPRHLIKEKRETATLKCYPIPRHDTVYWYQQGPGQDPQFLISFYEKMQSDKGSIPDRFSAQQFSDYHSELNMSSLELGDSALYFCASSLRVGGRLADTQYFGPGTRLTVL.

For the CDR3, the DNA is TGCGCCAGCAGCTTGAGGACAGGTCCCGTAACAACTGGAAACACCATATATTTT. This translates into CASSLRTGPVTTGNTIYF. The chain employs TRBV5-1 and TRBJ1-3; the match to TRBD1 covers 7 bases. The ends lost 1 base at V and 2 bases at J; junction bases unmatched: 12. The CDR3 is 18 amino acids. Germline CDR1 and CDR2: SGHRS and YFSETQ.

This sequence joins TRBV4-1 and TRBJ2-7; D not certain. With 0 bases removed from V and 2 bases from J, the gap between germline ends came to 11 bases. Germline V gene data show CDR1 as MGHRA and CDR2 as YSYEKL. The CDR3 contains 15 residues. The CDR3 DNA reads TGCGCCAGCAGCCAAGATCACGCAGGCACCTACGAGCAGTACTTC. It encodes CASSQDHAGTYEQYF.

The genes are TRBV6-1 and TRBJ1-2, with a tentative D call TRBD1 (5 bases). With 6 bases removed from V and 1 base from J, the gap between germline ends came to 15 bases. Germline V lookup: CDR1 MNHNS, CDR2 SASEGT. The CDR3 is 15 residues long. CDR3 protein: CASSPGFSGNYGYTF. Written as DNA, the CDR3 is TGTGCCAGCAGCCCAGGGTTTTCGGGTAACTATGGCTACACCTTC.

J is TRBJ2-5 and V is TRBV25-1; 9 bases are shared with TRBD2. J gave up 6 bases and V 5 bases, and 7 bases lay outside the gene matches. The CDR3 has 14 residues. Germline V gives CDR1 MGHDK, CDR2 SYGVNS. The CDR3 nucleotides are TGTGCCAGCAGTCCTTGGACTAGCGAAAAGACCCAGTACTTC. Protein sequence: CASSPWTSEKTQYF.